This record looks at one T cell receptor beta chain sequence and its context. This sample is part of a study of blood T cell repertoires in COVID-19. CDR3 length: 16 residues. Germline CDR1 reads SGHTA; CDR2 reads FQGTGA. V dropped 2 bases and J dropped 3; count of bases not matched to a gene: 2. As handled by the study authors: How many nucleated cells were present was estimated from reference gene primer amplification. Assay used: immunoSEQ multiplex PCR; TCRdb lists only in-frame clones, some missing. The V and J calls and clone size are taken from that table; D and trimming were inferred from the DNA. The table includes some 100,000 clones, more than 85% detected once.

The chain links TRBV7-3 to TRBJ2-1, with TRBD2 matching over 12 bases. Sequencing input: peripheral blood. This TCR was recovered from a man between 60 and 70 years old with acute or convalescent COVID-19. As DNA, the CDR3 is TGTGCCAGCAGCTTAGGGACTAGCGGGTTCTACAATGAGCAGTTCTTC. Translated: CASSLGTSGFYNEQFF.